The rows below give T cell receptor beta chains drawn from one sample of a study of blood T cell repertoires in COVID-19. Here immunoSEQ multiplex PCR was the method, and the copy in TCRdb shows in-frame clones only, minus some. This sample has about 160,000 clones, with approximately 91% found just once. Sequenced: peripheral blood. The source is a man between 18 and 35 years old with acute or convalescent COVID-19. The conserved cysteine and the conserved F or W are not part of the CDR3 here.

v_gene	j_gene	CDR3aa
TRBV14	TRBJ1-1	ASSHGGETEAF
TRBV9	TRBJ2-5	ASSTSGYQETQY
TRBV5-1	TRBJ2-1	ASSLESGTSSIKQF
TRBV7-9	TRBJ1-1	ASSLEGVMNTEAF
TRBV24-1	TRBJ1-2	ATSKDTHLGGYT
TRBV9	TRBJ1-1	ASSVEGALVSEAF
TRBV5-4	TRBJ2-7	ASSPRDRGPYEQY
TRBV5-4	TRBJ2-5	ASSLASGGALTQY
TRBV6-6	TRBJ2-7	ASTRTSGGYEQY
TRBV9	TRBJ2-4	ASSSPGVTIQY
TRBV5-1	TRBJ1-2	ASSLTNRGPLSVDGYT
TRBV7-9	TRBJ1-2	ASSLSRAAVYGYT
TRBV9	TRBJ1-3	ASSVRDRDSGNTIY
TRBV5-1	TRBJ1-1	ASSLDGINTEAF
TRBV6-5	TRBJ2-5	ASSYSRLETQY
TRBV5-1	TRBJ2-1	ASSLALGLAGGPDEQF
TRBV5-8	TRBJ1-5	ASSLGAWTDRQPQH
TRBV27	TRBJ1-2	ASSLGGTYGYT
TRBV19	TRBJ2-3	ASRHPTSGGQGDTQY
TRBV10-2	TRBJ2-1	ASSELYNEQF
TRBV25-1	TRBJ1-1	ASSVPGFAEAF
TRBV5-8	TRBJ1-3	ASSVQGHSGNTIY
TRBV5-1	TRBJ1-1	ASSWTDNTEAF
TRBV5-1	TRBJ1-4	ASRLRTGAREKLF
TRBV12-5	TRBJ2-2	ASGPHSSGIAGELF
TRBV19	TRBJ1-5	ASSEDNSNQPQH
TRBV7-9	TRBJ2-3	ASSSGQYTDTQY
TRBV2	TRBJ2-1	ASSDTTTVQF
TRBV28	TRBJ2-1	ASSSPQNNEQF
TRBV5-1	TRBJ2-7	ASSLQGSNYEQY
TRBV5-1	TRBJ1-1	ASSPISGTGLTEAF
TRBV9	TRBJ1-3	ASSVEGHVLSGNTIY
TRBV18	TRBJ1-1	ASSQGLSNRGTEAF
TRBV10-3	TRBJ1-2	AISASGQNGYT
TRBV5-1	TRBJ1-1	ASTRGTPNTEAF
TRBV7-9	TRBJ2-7	ASSPPGTGDEQY
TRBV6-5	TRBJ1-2	ASSYVGGLST
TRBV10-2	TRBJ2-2	ARLLEELF
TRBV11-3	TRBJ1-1	ASSLGQGANTEAF
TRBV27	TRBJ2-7	ASSPGGQGSYEQY
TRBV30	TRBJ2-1	AWSVSGANEQF
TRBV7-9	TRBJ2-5	ASSLSSLAGETQY
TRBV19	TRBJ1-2	ASTSETANYGYT
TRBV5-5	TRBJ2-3	ASSITGIDTQY
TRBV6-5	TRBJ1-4	ASSLYVGRGEKLF
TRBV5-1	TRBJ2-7	ASSRDLRTGGSRGSEQY
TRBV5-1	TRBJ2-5	ASSSRGLVRETQY
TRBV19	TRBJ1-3	ASQSSGNTIY
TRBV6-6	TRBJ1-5	ASRTTRDRGEPQH
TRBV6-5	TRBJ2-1	ASSFLDRAYNEQF
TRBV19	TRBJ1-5	ASSWGVNQPQH
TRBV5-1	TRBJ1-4	ASSLGQGVYEKLF
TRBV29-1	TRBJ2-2	SAELAGGQTGELF
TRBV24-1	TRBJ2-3	ATSDLGSSGSTDTQY
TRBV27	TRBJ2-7	ASSKGLAVGLGEQY
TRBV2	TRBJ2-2	ASSVDGSNGELF
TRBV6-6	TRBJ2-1	ASSPEPGGGAYNEQF